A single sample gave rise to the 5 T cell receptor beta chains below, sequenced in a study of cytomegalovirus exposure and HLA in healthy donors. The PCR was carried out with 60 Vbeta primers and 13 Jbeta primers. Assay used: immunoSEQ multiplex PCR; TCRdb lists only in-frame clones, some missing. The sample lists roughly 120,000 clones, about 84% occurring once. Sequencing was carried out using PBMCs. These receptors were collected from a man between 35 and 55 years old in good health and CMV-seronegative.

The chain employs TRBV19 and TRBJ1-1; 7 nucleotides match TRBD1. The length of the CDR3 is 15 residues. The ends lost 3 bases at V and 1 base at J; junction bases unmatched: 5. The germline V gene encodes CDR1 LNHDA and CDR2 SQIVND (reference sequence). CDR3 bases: TGTGCCAGTAGTATCCTTGACAGGGAGAACACTGAAGCTTTCTTT. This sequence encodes CASSILDRENTEAFF.

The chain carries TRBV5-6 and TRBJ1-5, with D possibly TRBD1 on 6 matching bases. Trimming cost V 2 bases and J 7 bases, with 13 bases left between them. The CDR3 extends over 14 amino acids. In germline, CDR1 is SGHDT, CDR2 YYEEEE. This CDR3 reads CASSFNREGQPQHF. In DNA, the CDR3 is TGTGCCAGCAGCTTTAACAGGGAGGGACAGCCCCAGCATTTT.

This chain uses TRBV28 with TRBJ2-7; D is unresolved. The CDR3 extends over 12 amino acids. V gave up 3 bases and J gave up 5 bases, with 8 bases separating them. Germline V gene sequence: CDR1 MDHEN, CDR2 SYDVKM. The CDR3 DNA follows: TGTGCCAGCAGTTTCGCGGTCGACGAGCAGTACTTC. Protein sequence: CASSFAVDEQYF.

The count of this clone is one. The CDR3 DNA follows: TGCAGCGTTGCAGGGAATTTGGCCAAAAACATTCAGTACTTC. Its translation: CSVAGNLAKNIQYF. The chain links TRBV29-1 to TRBJ2-4; D may be TRBD1 (5 bases). This CDR3 is 14 amino acids long. CDR1 and CDR2 from the germline V gene are SQVTM and ANQGSEA. The ends were cut back, 4 bases at V and 1 base at J, with 11 bases in the middle. The complete variable domain, with remaining parts taken from reference TRBV29-1 and TRBJ2-4, reads SAVISQKPSRDICQRGTSLTIQCQVDSQVTMMFWYRQQPGQSLTLIATANQGSEATYESGFVIDKFPISRPNLTFSTLTVSNMSPEDSSIYLCSVAGNLAKNIQYFGAGTRLSVL.

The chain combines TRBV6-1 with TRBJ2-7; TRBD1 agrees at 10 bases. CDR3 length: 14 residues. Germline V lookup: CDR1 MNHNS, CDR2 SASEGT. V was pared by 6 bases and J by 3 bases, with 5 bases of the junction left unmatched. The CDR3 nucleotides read TGTGCCAGCAGCGTCGACAGGGGGCACTACGAGCAGTACTTC. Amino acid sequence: CASSVDRGHYEQYF.